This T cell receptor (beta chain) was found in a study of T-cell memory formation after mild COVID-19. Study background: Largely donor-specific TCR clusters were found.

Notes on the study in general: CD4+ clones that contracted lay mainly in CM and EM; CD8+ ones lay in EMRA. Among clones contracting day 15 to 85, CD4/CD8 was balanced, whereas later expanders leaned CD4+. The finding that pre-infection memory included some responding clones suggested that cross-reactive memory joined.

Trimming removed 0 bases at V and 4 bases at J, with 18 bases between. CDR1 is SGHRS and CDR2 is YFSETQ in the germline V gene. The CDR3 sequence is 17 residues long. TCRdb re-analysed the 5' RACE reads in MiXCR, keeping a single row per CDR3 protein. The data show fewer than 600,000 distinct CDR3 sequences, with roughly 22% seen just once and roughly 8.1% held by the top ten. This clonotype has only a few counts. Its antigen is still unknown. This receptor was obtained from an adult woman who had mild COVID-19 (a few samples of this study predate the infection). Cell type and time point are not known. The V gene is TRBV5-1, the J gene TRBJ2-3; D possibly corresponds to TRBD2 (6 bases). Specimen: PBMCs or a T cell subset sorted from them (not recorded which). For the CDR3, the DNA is TGCGCCAGCAGCTTGGCCGTGACGGGAGCTAGGGCAGATACGCAGTATTTT. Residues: CASSLAVTGARADTQYF.